The clone carrying this T cell receptor beta chain has ten or more counts. Its antigen is not identified. This sample was included in a study of regulatory T cells in long-lasting Graves disease. As to time point: newly diagnosed GD, antithyroid drugs for less than 3 months. PBMCs were the source of the RNA used for TCR sequencing. Each patient gave approximately 8.8 milliliters of EDTA-anticoagulated peripheral blood. Study results and limitations: Persistent disease favored TRBV28, TRBJ1-2 and TRBJ2-5. Newly diagnosed patients shared 950 to 1,000 public clonotypes; persistent patients shared about 2,700. Graves' patients with persistent disease showed TCR diversity lower than patients newly diagnosed.

Construction of the TCR beta libraries employed iRepertoire HTBI primers in conjunction with Arm-PCR of CDR3 regions. MiXCR, run by TCRdb on the multiplex PCR reads, gives a single entry per CDR3 protein. The sample includes about 400,000 distinct CDR3 sequences, 15% of them seen just once. CDR3 length equals 15 residues. In germline, CDR1 is SGHRS, CDR2 YFSETQ. Trimming cost V 0 bases and J 7 bases, with 16 bases left between them. The clonotype comes from a female donor with Graves disease. The source was peripheral blood mononuclear cells (PBMCs), collected at new diagnosis, from a patient treated with antithyroid drugs. The rearrangement joins TRBV5-1 to TRBJ1-1; D is unclear. This CDR3 is CASSLAERTAVEAFF. The CDR3, as DNA: TGCGCCAGCAGCTTGGCGGAACGGACCGCCGTTGAAGCTTTCTTT. Together with reference TRBV5-1 and TRBJ1-1, the CDR3 gives the full variable domain: KAGVTQTPRYLIKTRGQQVTLSCSPISGHRSVSWYQQTPGQGLQFLFEYFSETQRNKGNFPGRFSGRQFSNSRSEMNVSTLELGDSALYLCASSLAERTAVEAFFGQGTRLTVV.